The 9 T cell receptor beta chains below were found in one sample sequenced in a study of blood T cell repertoires in COVID-19. Measured with immunoSEQ multiplex PCR; TCRdb has only the in-frame clones, and not every one. The table has 250,000 or so clones, roughly 88% seen once. Source material: peripheral blood. The receptors were sampled from a woman aged 30 to 39 with acute or convalescent COVID-19.

The V call is TRBV30, the J call TRBJ1-3, with D unclear. The CDR3 length is 14 residues. Germline CDR1 reads GTSNPN; CDR2 reads SVGIG (reference sequence). V was pared by 3 bases and J by 2 bases, with 11 bases between. CDR3 DNA sequence: TGTGCCTGGAGCGTTGCTTCGGCTGGAAACACCATATATTTT. Translation: CAWSVASAGNTIYF.

V usage is TRBV5-4 and J usage is TRBJ2-7, with D tentatively TRBD2 (5 bases). Germline CDR1 reads SGHNT; CDR2 reads YYREEE (reference sequence). The CDR3 covers 12 residues. V shed 4 bases and J shed 7 bases, with 12 bases lying between them. CDR3 nucleotide sequence: TGTGCCAGCAGCACTAACCGGAGGGAGCAGTACTTC. This gives the protein CASSTNRREQYF. Full variable domain (remainder filled in from reference TRBV5-4 and TRBJ2-7): ETGVTQSPTHLIKTRGQQVTLRCSSQSGHNTVSWYQQALGQGPQFIFQYYREEENGRGNFPPRFSGLQFPNYSSELNVNALELDDSALYLCASSTNRREQYFGPGTRLTVT.

This chain links TRBV6-2 or TRBV6-3 with TRBJ2-1, with 8 bases matching TRBD2. This CDR3 region has 16 residues. V dropped 2 bases and J dropped 3; count of bases not matched to a gene: 6. Germline V CDR1 and CDR2: MNHEY, SVGEGT. The CDR3 loop reads CASSYGVAGSYNEQFF. As DNA, the CDR3 is TGTGCCAGCAGTTACGGGGTAGCGGGGAGCTACAATGAGCAGTTCTTC.

This sequence joins TRBV6-2 or TRBV6-3 and TRBJ2-2; 10 nucleotides match TRBD2. Germline CDR1 reads MNHEY; CDR2 reads SVGEGT. This CDR3 comprises 16 residues. With V trimmed by 4 bases and J by 5 bases, 7 bases remained unmatched. CDR3 sequence reads: CASSSPSGSGTGELFF. The CDR3, as DNA: TGTGCCAGCAGTTCCCCTAGCGGGAGTGGGACCGGGGAGCTGTTTTTT.

This sequence joins TRBV2 and TRBJ1-2; 7 bases line up with TRBD1. J gave up 3 bases and V 6 bases, and 7 bases lay outside the gene matches. This CDR3 spans 14 amino acids. Germline V gene lookup returns CDR1 SNHLY and CDR2 FYNNEI. CDR3: CASRQDRYDYGYTF. In nucleotides, the CDR3 is TGTGCCAGCAGACAGGACAGGTACGACTATGGCTACACCTTC. Drawing the rest from reference TRBV2 and TRBJ1-2, the complete variable domain is EPEVTQTPSHQVTQMGQEVILRCVPISNHLYFYWYRQILGQKVEFLVSFYNNEISEKSEIFDDQFSVERPDGSNFTLKIRSTKLEDSAMYFCASRQDRYDYGYTFGSGTRLTVV.

The CDR3: CASSLAVQGSTEAFF. The CDR3 bases are TGTGCCAGCAGCTTAGCCGTGCAGGGGTCCACTGAAGCTTTCTTT. This chain connects TRBV7-9 to TRBJ1-1, with D perhaps matching TRBD1 (6 bases). Trimming shortened V by 0 bases and J by 4 bases, and 12 bases separated the two germline ends. Germline V gene data show CDR1 as SEHNR and CDR2 as FQNEAQ (reference sequence). The CDR3 length is 15 residues.

The chain has TRBV18 and TRBJ1-1; 11 positions agree with TRBD1. This CDR3 contains 15 residues. Unmatched junction bases numbered 2, after V lost 3 bases and J lost 2 bases. The germline CDR1 and CDR2 sequences are KGHSH and LQKENI. CDR3 sequence: CASSPGTGGNTEAFF. Here the CDR3 DNA reads TGTGCCAGCTCACCGGGGACAGGGGGAAACACTGAAGCTTTCTTT.

This rearrangement joins TRBV4-1 to TRBJ1-1; D ambiguous. Trimming left V 6 bases short and J 0 bases short, with 8 bases between. Germline V gives CDR1 MGHRA, CDR2 YSYEKL. The length of the CDR3 is 13 residues. The CDR3 protein is CASRRGMNTEAFF. The CDR3 DNA sequence: TGCGCCAGCAGGAGAGGAATGAACACTGAAGCTTTCTTT.

V is TRBV25-1 and J is TRBJ1-1; D may be TRBD1 (6 bases). The CDR3 loop spans 11 amino acids. V was pared by 5 bases and J by 6 bases, with 7 bases between. Germline CDR1 MGHDK, CDR2 SYGVNS. The CDR3 DNA sequence: TGTGCCAGCAGTACAGGGTCTGAAGCTTTCTTT. Amino acid sequence: CASSTGSEAFF. Based on the CDR3 plus reference TRBV25-1 and TRBJ1-1, the full variable domain is EADIYQTPRYLVIGTGKKITLECSQTMGHDKMYWYQQDPGMELHLIHYSYGVNSTEKGDLSSESTVSRIRTEHFPLTLESARPSHTSQYLCASSTGSEAFFGQGTRLTVV.